This paragraph covers one TCR beta chain sequence. The source of the sample is a study of shared clonotypes between healthy human individuals. Study summary: Every donor yielded three CD4 naive, three CD4 memory, two CD8 naive and one CD8 memory plate.

CD4+ cells underwent separation, giving CD45RA+ naive and CD45RA-negative memory subsets. At the deep level, the assay was run. Using immunoSEQ multiplex PCR, the repertoire was profiled, and TCRdb retains in-frame clones only, with some absent. The sample has 2 million to 2.5 million clones; less than 95% are singletons. Germline assignment: CDR1 SSHAT and CDR2 FNYEAQ (reference sequence). The CDR3 has 13 amino acids. V dropped 5 bases and J dropped 3; count of bases not matched to a gene: 3. The J gene is TRBJ2-5, the V gene TRBV7-7; 7 nucleotides match TRBD1. The clonotype comes from a man aged 18 to 30 in good health. Some clones in this sample may be carry-over from other donors' samples. Material for sequencing was naive CD4+ T cells from PBMCs. Subset meaning: CD45RA+ positively selected. The CDR3 DNA is TGTGCCAGCAGCGTTGGGACAGAAGAGACCCAGTACTTC. Its protein product is CASSVGTEETQYF.